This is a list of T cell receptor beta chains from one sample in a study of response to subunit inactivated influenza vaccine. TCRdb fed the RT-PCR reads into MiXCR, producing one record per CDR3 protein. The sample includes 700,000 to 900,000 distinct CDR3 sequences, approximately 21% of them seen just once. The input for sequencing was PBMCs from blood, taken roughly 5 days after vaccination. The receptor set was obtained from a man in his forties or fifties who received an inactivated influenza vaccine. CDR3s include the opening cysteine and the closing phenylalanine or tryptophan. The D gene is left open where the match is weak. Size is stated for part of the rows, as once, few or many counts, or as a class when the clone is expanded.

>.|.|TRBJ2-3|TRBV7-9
TGTGCCAGCAGCTTTGGGTTAGATCACACAGATACGCAGTATTTT
CASSFGLDHTDTQYF
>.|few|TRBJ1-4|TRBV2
TGTGCCAGCAGATCTTTGTGGGGGGCTAATGAAAAACTGTTTTTT
CASRSLWGANEKLFF
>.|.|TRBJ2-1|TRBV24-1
TGTGCCACCCGATCCCCCGGGCCAACAGGGACCCATGAGCAGTTCTTC
CATRSPGPTGTHEQFF
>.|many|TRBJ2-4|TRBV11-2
TGTGCCAGCAGCTTGACTACCGAAAACATTCAGTACTTC
CASSLTTENIQYF
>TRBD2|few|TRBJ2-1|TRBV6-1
TGTGCCAGCAGGACGCGGCTAGCGGGGGAGACTGAGCAGTTCTTC
CASRTRLAGETEQFF
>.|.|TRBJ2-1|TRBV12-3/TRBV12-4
TGTGCCCTCAGTTTATCCCCCTTTGAGGACGGTCCCTACAATGAGCAGTTCTTC
CALSLSPFEDGPYNEQFF
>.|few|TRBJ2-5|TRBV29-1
TGCAGCGTTGAAGAACAGGCCCAAGAGACCCAGTACTTC
CSVEEQAQETQYF
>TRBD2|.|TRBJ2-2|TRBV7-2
TGTGCCAGCAGCTTTTTAGCGGGGTTTAACACCGGGGAGCTGTTTTTT
CASSFLAGFNTGELFF
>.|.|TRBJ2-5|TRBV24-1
TGTGCCACCAGTGACGCGGGAATAGAGACCCAGTACTTC
CATSDAGIETQYF
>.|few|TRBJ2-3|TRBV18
TGTGCCAGCTCACCACCCGTTGTCGAGTTGCATGCAGATACGCAGTATTTT
CASSPPVVELHADTQYF
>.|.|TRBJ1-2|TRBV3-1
TGTGCCAGCAGCCAAGAAGTCAGGGGAGGCGGCTACACCTTC
CASSQEVRGGGYTF
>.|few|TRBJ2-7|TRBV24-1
TGTGCCACCAGTGATGTCTACGAGCAGTACTTC
CATSDVYEQYF
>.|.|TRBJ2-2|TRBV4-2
TGTGCCAGCAGCCATGGTGGAAGAACGACCGGGGAGCTGTTTTTT
CASSHGGRTTGELFF
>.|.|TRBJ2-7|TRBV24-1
TGTGCCACCAGTGATACTGGACCGTCTAGGGGCGGGCAGTACTTC
CATSDTGPSRGGQYF
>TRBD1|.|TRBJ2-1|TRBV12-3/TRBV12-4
TGTGCCAGCAGGCTAGGCAGGGGGAAGCAGTTCTTC
CASRLGRGKQFF
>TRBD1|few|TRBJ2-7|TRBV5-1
TGCGCCAGCAGCTTGGAGCGTAGTCCCTTCGACAGGGGATTCTACGAGCAGTACTTC
CASSLERSPFDRGFYEQYF
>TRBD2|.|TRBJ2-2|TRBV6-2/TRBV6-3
TGTGCCAGCAAGACTAGCGGCGTCGCGAACACCGGGGAGCTGTTTTTT
CASKTSGVANTGELFF
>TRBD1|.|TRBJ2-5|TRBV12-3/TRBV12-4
TGTGCCAGCAGTCAACCGGGACAGGGGGCGGAGACCCAGTACTTC
CASSQPGQGAETQYF
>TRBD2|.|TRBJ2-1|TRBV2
TGTGCCAGCAGTCCCCGGAGGGCTAGCGGGAGGGACAATGAGCAGTTCTTC
CASSPRRASGRDNEQFF
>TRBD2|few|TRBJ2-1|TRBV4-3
TGCGCCAGCAGCCAAGATCGGACTAGTTTCAATGAGCAGTTCTTC
CASSQDRTSFNEQFF
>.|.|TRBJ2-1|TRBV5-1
TGCGCCAGCAGCTCATTAGGACTGTACAATGAGCAGTTCTTC
CASSSLGLYNEQFF
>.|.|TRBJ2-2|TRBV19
TGTGCCAGTAACAGAAAGGGGGCCGGGGAGCTGTTTTTT
CASNRKGAGELFF
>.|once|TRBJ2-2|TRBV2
TGTGCCAGCAGTAAAGACACAAACGCGAACACCGGGGAGCTGTTTTTT
CASSKDTNANTGELFF
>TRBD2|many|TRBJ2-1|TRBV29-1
TGCAGCGTTGAAGGGTTACTAGCGGCGAACAATGAGCAGTTCTTC
CSVEGLLAANNEQFF
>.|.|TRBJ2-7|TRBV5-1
TGCGCCAGCAGCCAACGCGCAGAGGACTCATACGAGCAGTACTTC
CASSQRAEDSYEQYF
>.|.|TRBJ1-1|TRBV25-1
TGTGCCAGCAGTCCAGGACAGACTAAAGCTTTCTTT
CASSPGQTKAFF
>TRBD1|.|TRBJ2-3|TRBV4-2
TGTGCCAGCAGCCAGGACAGGGCATTTTGGACAGATACGCAGTATTTT
CASSQDRAFWTDTQYF
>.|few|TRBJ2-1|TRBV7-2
TGTGCCAGCAGCTTAGCGGCTAGCGTAGACAATGAGCAGTTCTTC
CASSLAASVDNEQFF
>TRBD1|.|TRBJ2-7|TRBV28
TGTGCCAGCAGGGGACAGGGGGCAGACTACGAGCAGTACTTC
CASRGQGADYEQYF
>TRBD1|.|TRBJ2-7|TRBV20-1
TGCAGTGGTTGGGACAGGGGCCCCGAGCAGTACTTC
CSGWDRGPEQYF
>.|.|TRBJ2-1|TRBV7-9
TGTGCCAGCAGCTTGCATGAGCAGTTCTTC
CASSLHEQFF
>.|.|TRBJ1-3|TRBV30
TGTGCCTGGAGCAGGGCCGGAAACACCATATATTTT
CAWSRAGNTIYF
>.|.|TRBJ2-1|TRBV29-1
TGCAGCGTCGACGCCGGAGGAACTGCGGATGAGCAGTTCTTC
CSVDAGGTADEQFF
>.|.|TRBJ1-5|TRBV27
TGTGCCAGCACCCTACGGAAGGACGGAGAGAATCAGCCCCAGCATTTT
CASTLRKDGENQPQHF
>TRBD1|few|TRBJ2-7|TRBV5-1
TGCGCCAGCAGCGCCGGGACAGGGGGGCGGTTCACCTACGAGCAGTACTTC
CASSAGTGGRFTYEQYF
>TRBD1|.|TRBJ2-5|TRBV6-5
TGTGCCAGCAGTTACTCAGGGACAGGGATTCAAGAGACCCAGTACTTC
CASSYSGTGIQETQYF
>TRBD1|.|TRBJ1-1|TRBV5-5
TGTGCCAGCAGTAGGACAGGGCTCCCTGAAGCTTTCTTT
CASSRTGLPEAFF
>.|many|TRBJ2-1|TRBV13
TGTGCCAGCAGCTTAGTTCCGATTAACAATGAGCAGTTCTTC
CASSLVPINNEQFF
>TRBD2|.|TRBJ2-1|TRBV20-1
TGCAGTGCTCGACGAGCACTAGCGGGAGGGCCATACCAGTTCTTC
CSARRALAGGPYQFF
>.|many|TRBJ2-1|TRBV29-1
TGCAGCGTTGAGGACCCACCCAACGATGAGCAGTTCTTC
CSVEDPPNDEQFF
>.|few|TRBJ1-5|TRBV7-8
TGTGCCAGCAGCCGAATTTGGCTCCAGCCCCAGCATTTT
CASSRIWLQPQHF
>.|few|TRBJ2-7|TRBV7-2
TGTGCCAGCAGCTTATACGGGAGAGGGGCCTACGAGCAGTACTTC
CASSLYGRGAYEQYF
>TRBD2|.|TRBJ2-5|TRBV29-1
TGCAGCGTCACAGGGTCTAGCGGGAGGGTTGATCTTTACTTC
CSVTGSSGRVDLYF
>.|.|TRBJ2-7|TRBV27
TGTGCCAGCAGTTTATCGCACGGGGAAGTCATACCCGAGCAGTACTTC
CASSLSHGEVIPEQYF
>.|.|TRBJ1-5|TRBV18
TGTGCCAGCTCACCCTCGGGTCTTAATCAGCCCCAGCATTTT
CASSPSGLNQPQHF
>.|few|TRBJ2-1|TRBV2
TGTGCCAGCAGGGGGGCCCACGCTGAGCAGTTCTTC
CASRGAHAEQFF
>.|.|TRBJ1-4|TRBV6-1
TGTGCCAGCAGCCCAGGACAGAGGATTAGTGGGGATGAAAAACTGTTTTTT
CASSPGQRISGDEKLFF
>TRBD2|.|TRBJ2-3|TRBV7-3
TGTGCCCTCAGTTTTTGGGCGGGACTAGCGGGAGGTGACACAGATACGCAGTATTTT
CALSFWAGLAGGDTDTQYF
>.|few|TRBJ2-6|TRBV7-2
TGTGCCAGCAGCGCCCGAACAGGGTCTGGGGCCAACGTCCTGACTTTC
CASSARTGSGANVLTF
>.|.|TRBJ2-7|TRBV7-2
TGTGCCAGCAGCTTACTACCAGACCACTCCTACGAGCAGTACTTC
CASSLLPDHSYEQYF
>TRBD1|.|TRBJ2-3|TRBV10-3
TGTGCCATCAGTGAGTCGGCAGGGGGCGGAATGATCGATACGCAGTATTTT
CAISESAGGGMIDTQYF
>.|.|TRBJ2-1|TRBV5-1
TGCGCCAGTCAGGATTTCTCCTACAATGAGCAGTTCTTC
CASQDFSYNEQFF
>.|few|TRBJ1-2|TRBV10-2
TGCGCCAGCAGTGGTTGGAGGAACTATGGCTACACCTTC
CASSGWRNYGYTF
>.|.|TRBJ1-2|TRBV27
TGTGCCAGCAGTTTATCGGGGGGTACCAACAACTACTATGGCTACACCTTC
CASSLSGGTNNYYGYTF
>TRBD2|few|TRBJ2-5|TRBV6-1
TGTGCCAGCAGGAACCAAGGACTAGCTGGAGAGACCCAGTACTTC
CASRNQGLAGETQYF